Listed below are T cell receptor beta chains from one sample, sequenced in a study of technical replicates of blood from a few donors. The repertoire was sequenced with immunoSEQ multiplex PCR; TCRdb's copy has only in-frame clones and lacks some. Altogether around 65,000 clones are present, about 90% being singletons, with the ten largest covering around 4.6%. The sample was PBMCs. All receptors come from a human donor in good health. Some clones in this sample may be carry-over from other donors' samples. CDR3s include the opening cysteine and the closing phenylalanine or tryptophan. A D gene is named only where the DNA matches it firmly. Some rows mark clone size as missing; the rest say once, few, many or name a class of expanded clone.

CDR3,DNA,size,V,J,D
CASSEPGRTSLRFEQYF,TGTGCCAGCAGTGAACCAGGGCGGACTAGCCTCCGGTTCGAGCAGTACTTC,-,TRBV6-1,TRBJ2-7,TRBD2
CASSDVLWKDTQYF,TGTGCCAGCAGCGACGTACTATGGAAGGATACGCAGTATTTT,-,TRBV6-1,TRBJ2-3,-
CASSFRGGEQFF,TGTGCCAGCAGCTTCAGGGGCGGCGAGCAGTTCTTC,-,TRBV7-3,TRBJ2-1,-
CASTGQGRNEQYF,TGTGCCAGCACTGGACAGGGGAGAAACGAGCAGTACTTC,-,TRBV2,TRBJ2-7,TRBD1
CASSMPPPIGYTF,TGTGCCAGTAGTATGCCGCCTCCTATTGGCTACACCTTC,-,TRBV19,TRBJ1-2,-
CASSQDGAGGWGDTQYF,TGCGCCAGCAGCCAAGATGGAGCGGGGGGCTGGGGAGATACGCAGTATTTT,once,TRBV4-1,TRBJ2-3,TRBD2
CASSLYGGTYEQYF,TGTGCCAGCAGCTTGTATGGGGGGACCTACGAGCAGTACTTC,-,TRBV5-6,TRBJ2-7,-
CASSDRVYQPQHF,TGTGCCAGCAGTGACCGGGTTTATCAGCCCCAGCATTTT,-,TRBV2,TRBJ1-5,-
CASSRLRAGANVLTF,TGTGCCAGCTCACGTTTACGGGCTGGGGCCAACGTCCTGACTTTC,once,TRBV18,TRBJ2-6,-
CASSQVGRTSGEETQYF,TGTGCCAGCAGCCAAGTAGGGAGGACTAGCGGTGAAGAGACCCAGTACTTC,-,TRBV4-2,TRBJ2-5,TRBD2
CASSQDGTFYYEQYF,TGCGCCAGCAGCCAAGATGGGACTTTTTACTACGAGCAGTACTTC,-,TRBV4-1,TRBJ2-7,-
CAWRRTGGSEAFF,TGTGCCTGGAGACGGACAGGGGGATCTGAAGCTTTCTTT,-,TRBV30,TRBJ1-1,TRBD1
CSVGGVPYGYTF,TGCAGCGTAGGAGGGGTCCCTTATGGCTACACCTTC,-,TRBV29-1,TRBJ1-2,-
CASSQGAFYNEQFF,TGCGCCAGCAGCCAGGGAGCATTCTACAATGAGCAGTTCTTC,-,TRBV4-3,TRBJ2-1,-
CASSKTAYGYTF,TGTGCCAGTAGTAAAACAGCCTATGGCTACACCTTC,-,TRBV19,TRBJ1-2,-
CASSDLAGTNTGELFF,TGTGCCAGCAGTGACTTAGCGGGTACGAACACCGGGGAGCTGTTTTTT,medium-sized,TRBV6-4,TRBJ2-2,TRBD2
CASSPGVLEQYF,TGTGCCAGCAGTCCAGGGGTCCTGGAGCAGTACTTC,-,TRBV25-1,TRBJ2-7,-
CASSSRDSNNEQFF,TGCGCCAGCAGCTCGCGGGACAGCAACAATGAGCAGTTCTTC,-,TRBV5-1,TRBJ2-1,-
CASSPDTNGYTF,TGTGCCAGCTCACCAGACACAAATGGCTACACCTTC,-,TRBV18,TRBJ1-2,-
CASSQGQELSEQYF,TGTGCCAGTAGTCAGGGACAGGAGCTATCCGAGCAGTACTTC,-,TRBV19,TRBJ2-7,TRBD1
CASSPRLAGTGELFF,TGTGCCAGCAGCCCCCGACTAGCTGGCACCGGGGAGCTGTTTTTT,once,TRBV7-9,TRBJ2-2,TRBD2
CASSLAGFSDPSTDTQYF,TGTGCCAGCAGCTTAGCCGGGTTTAGCGACCCTAGCACAGATACGCAGTATTTT,-,TRBV7-6,TRBJ2-3,-
CASSQDGTRRADTQYF,TGCGCCAGCAGCCAAGATGGGACACGCAGGGCAGATACGCAGTATTTT,-,TRBV4-3,TRBJ2-3,-
CASGFSLVSGTGELFF,TGTGCTAGTGGTTTTTCCCTCGTTAGCGGGACCGGGGAGCTGTTTTTT,once,TRBV12-5,TRBJ2-2,TRBD2
CAISEGTGPDTQYF,TGTGCCATCAGTGAAGGGACAGGGCCAGATACGCAGTATTTT,-,TRBV10-3,TRBJ2-3,TRBD1
CASSPLGVAGVDTQYF,TGTGCCAGCAGCCCCCTGGGGGTAGCGGGGGTGGATACGCAGTATTTT,few,TRBV9,TRBJ2-3,TRBD2
CASSQQTSGGTYEQYF,TGCGCCAGCAGCCAACAAACTAGCGGGGGGACCTACGAGCAGTACTTC,-,TRBV4-1,TRBJ2-7,TRBD2
CASSRGLSQETQYF,TGTGCCAGCAGCCGCGGGCTAAGCCAAGAGACCCAGTACTTC,-,TRBV14,TRBJ2-5,-
CASSSAGTAEKLFF,TGTGCCAGCAGCTCTGCCGGGACAGCTGAAAAACTGTTTTTT,-,TRBV7-9,TRBJ1-4,TRBD1
CASSSIGLAGGLLPDEQFF,TGTGCCAGCAGCTCGATAGGACTAGCGGGAGGGCTACTCCCGGATGAGCAGTTCTTC,-,TRBV5-8,TRBJ2-1,TRBD2
CASSYSNQGRTEAFF,TGTGCCAGCAGTTACTCGAATCAGGGGCGGACTGAAGCTTTCTTT,-,TRBV6-5,TRBJ1-1,-
CASSLLQGNFNYGYTF,TGTGCCAGCAGCTTGTTACAGGGCAACTTTAACTATGGCTACACCTTC,once,TRBV5-6,TRBJ1-2,-
CATSTSPRDMNTEAFF,TGTGCCACCAGCACTTCTCCCAGGGACATGAACACTGAAGCTTTCTTT,-,TRBV15,TRBJ1-1,-
CASTVLAGSGELFF,TGTGCCAGTACCGTACTAGCGGGATCCGGGGAGCTGTTTTTT,-,TRBV19,TRBJ2-2,TRBD2
CASSLTGGATSGRNTDTQYF,TGTGCCAGCAGCTTGACGGGGGGCGCGACTAGCGGGAGGAACACAGATACGCAGTATTTT,-,TRBV5-5,TRBJ2-3,TRBD2
CASSPQEGSTNEQFF,TGTGCCAGCAGCCCCCAGGAAGGCTCCACAAATGAGCAGTTCTTC,-,TRBV7-3,TRBJ2-1,-
CASSILTPSSTGELFF,TGTGCCAGTAGTATCCTGACGCCTAGTAGCACCGGGGAGCTGTTTTTT,-,TRBV19,TRBJ2-2,-
CASSPRAVNTEAFF,TGTGCCAGCAGCCCGAGGGCCGTTAACACTGAAGCTTTCTTT,-,TRBV7-9,TRBJ1-1,-
CASSLLVTHEQYF,TGCGCCAGCAGCTTGCTAGTTACCCACGAGCAGTACTTC,-,TRBV5-1,TRBJ2-7,-
CASSLDTGRGEQYF,TGTGCCAGCAGCCTCGATACAGGGAGGGGCGAGCAGTACTTC,-,TRBV5-6,TRBJ2-7,-
CASSPPQRERIQYF,TGTGCCAGCTCACCACCTCAACGGGAGCGCATTCAGTACTTC,-,TRBV18,TRBJ2-4,-
CASSRQEGQPQHF,TGTGCCAGCAGCCGACAAGAGGGTCAGCCCCAGCATTTT,once,TRBV14,TRBJ1-5,-
CASSSGRGSYNEQFF,TGTGCCAGCAGCTCGGGTCGCGGGTCCTACAATGAGCAGTTCTTC,-,TRBV7-3,TRBJ2-1,-
CASSRRTTGLNEKLFF,TGTGCCAGCAGTAGACGTACGACAGGACTTAATGAAAAACTGTTTTTT,-,TRBV6-6,TRBJ1-4,-
CASSLSTGSRETQYF,TGCGCCAGCAGCCTGTCAACAGGGTCTAGGGAGACCCAGTACTTC,-,TRBV5-1,TRBJ2-5,-
CASHTPGGPYGYTF,TGCGCCAGCCACACCCCAGGGGGACCCTATGGCTACACCTTC,-,TRBV23-1,TRBJ1-2,TRBD1
CASSRQGNGYTF,TGTGCCAGCAGTCGACAGGGGAATGGCTACACCTTC,-,TRBV2,TRBJ1-2,TRBD1
CASSHRLEETQYF,TGTGCCAGCAGCCATAGACTCGAGGAGACCCAGTACTTC,few,TRBV11-3,TRBJ2-5,-
CASSQESGRAGDTQYF,TGCGCCAGCAGCCAAGAGAGCGGGAGGGCCGGAGATACGCAGTATTTT,once,TRBV4-3,TRBJ2-3,TRBD2
CASSQTLGQQSSYEQYF,TGCGCCAGCAGCCAGACCCTGGGACAACAGAGCTCCTACGAGCAGTACTTC,once,TRBV4-1,TRBJ2-7,-
CASSFAWSNTGELFF,TGTGCCAGCAGCTTTGCCTGGAGTAACACCGGGGAGCTGTTTTTT,-,TRBV5-4,TRBJ2-2,-
CASSLSNRGGPPLHF,TGTGCCAGCAGCCTAAGCAACAGGGGAGGTCCACCCCTCCACTTT,-,TRBV13,TRBJ1-6,TRBD1
CAWSEGTGKLFF,TGTGCCTGGAGCGAAGGGACAGGTAAACTGTTTTTT,-,TRBV30,TRBJ1-4,TRBD1
CASSPTAEESGNTDTQYF,TGTGCCAGCAGCCCCACCGCCGAGGAGAGTGGAAACACAGATACGCAGTATTTT,-,TRBV7-3,TRBJ2-3,-
CASSLDRDSYNEQFF,TGTGCCAGCAGCTTAGATCGTGACAGCTACAATGAGCAGTTCTTC,-,TRBV11-3,TRBJ2-1,-
CASQQGGSNQPQHF,TGTGCCAGCCAACAGGGCGGTAGCAATCAGCCCCAGCATTTT,-,TRBV28,TRBJ1-5,-
CASSQASSGSADTQYF,TGCGCCAGCAGCCAAGCCTCTAGCGGGAGTGCAGATACGCAGTATTTT,-,TRBV4-3,TRBJ2-3,TRBD2